The rows below give T cell receptor beta chains drawn from one sample of a study of OX40 agonist ivuxolimab in advanced cancers. Profiled with immunoSEQ multiplex PCR; TCRdb holds only in-frame clones, not every one. The sample shows about 26,000 clones, roughly three quarters of them seen only once. Sequenced here: CD4+ or CD8+ T cells sorted from blood, sampled in a trial of the OX40 agonist ivuxolimab. The receptors derive from an adult with an advanced solid tumor such as melanoma, head and neck, liver or kidney cancer. Both conserved end residues are part of each CDR3. The D gene is left open where the match is weak. For some rows the clone size is stated as once, few or many, or as a class when expanded; others skip it.

j_call: TRBJ1-2
v_call: TRBV4-1
d_call: TRBD1
clone_size: once
cdr3_aa: CASSQATGVGYTF
cdr3_nt: TGCGCCAGCAGCCAAGCGACAGGGGTCGGCTACACCTTC

j_call: TRBJ2-1
v_call: TRBV10-3
d_call: TRBD2
clone_size: NA
cdr3_aa: CAISGGLGSGGYNEQFF
cdr3_nt: TGTGCCATCAGTGGGGGTTTGGGTAGCGGGGGGTACAATGAGCAGTTCTTC

j_call: TRBJ2-1
v_call: TRBV13
d_call: TRBD1
clone_size: NA
cdr3_aa: CASSTIDRGRDSRGFF
cdr3_nt: TGTGCCAGCAGCACCATCGACAGGGGGCGGGACTCCCGAGGGTTCTTC

j_call: TRBJ2-3
v_call: TRBV9
d_call: NA
clone_size: NA
cdr3_aa: CASSEARGRASTDTQYF
cdr3_nt: TGTGCCAGCAGCGAGGCTAGGGGGAGAGCTAGCACAGATACGCAGTATTTT

j_call: TRBJ2-3
v_call: TRBV4-2
d_call: NA
clone_size: NA
cdr3_aa: CASSQDVGADTQYF
cdr3_nt: TGTGCCAGCAGCCAAGACGTAGGGGCAGATACGCAGTATTTT

j_call: TRBJ2-1
v_call: TRBV25-1
d_call: TRBD1
clone_size: NA
cdr3_aa: CASSNTGGNEQFF
cdr3_nt: TGTGCCAGCAGTAATACAGGGGGCAATGAGCAGTTCTTC

j_call: TRBJ1-4
v_call: TRBV6-1
d_call: NA
clone_size: NA
cdr3_aa: CASSSRRGWEKLFF
cdr3_nt: TGTGCCAGCAGTTCTAGGAGGGGCTGGGAAAAACTGTTTTTT

j_call: TRBJ1-3
v_call: TRBV7-9
d_call: NA
clone_size: NA
cdr3_aa: CASSLEWGLGFGNTIYF
cdr3_nt: TGTGCCAGCAGCTTAGAGTGGGGTCTAGGGTTTGGAAACACCATATATTTT

j_call: TRBJ2-2
v_call: TRBV10-1
d_call: NA
clone_size: once
cdr3_aa: CASSTGPTGELFF
cdr3_nt: TGCGCCAGCAGCACAGGGCCCACCGGGGAGCTGTTTTTT

j_call: TRBJ2-7
v_call: TRBV5-5
d_call: NA
clone_size: NA
cdr3_aa: CASSPGTGAYEQYF
cdr3_nt: TGTGCCAGCAGCCCAGGGACGGGGGCCTACGAGCAGTACTTC